These 31 T cell receptor beta chains were all obtained from the same sample, sequenced in a study of blood T cell repertoires in COVID-19 (dated by TCRdb to 2020 to 2022). Libraries came from the immunoSEQ multiplex PCR assay. TCRdb stores this immuneACCESS table with in-frame sequences only. Part of the clones is absent; in the studies checked, under half of the shortfall reflects unresolved V genes, and no reason is known for the rest. Recorded for this sample are under 250,000 clones; approximately 80% of them occurred a single time. The ten largest clonotypes hold about 4.8% of the sample. Sequenced sample: peripheral blood. The receptors stem from a woman in her seventies with acute or convalescent COVID-19.

The V and J genes are TRBV4-2 and TRBJ1-1; 7 nucleotides match TRBD1. The length of the CDR3 is 14 residues. Germline loops: CDR1 LGHNA, CDR2 YNFKEQ. V shed 4 bases, J shed 4 bases, and the junction held 6 bases outside the gene matches. Here the CDR3 reads CASSLGGRGTEAFF. The CDR3 bases are TGTGCCAGCAGCCTAGGGGGCAGGGGCACTGAAGCTTTCTTT.

The rearrangement links TRBV3-1 (or the pseudogene TRBV3-2) to TRBJ1-5, with D possibly being TRBD1 (5 bases). V was clipped by 3 bases and J by 1 base, with 10 bases between them. The CDR3 length is 15 residues. The germline V gene encodes CDR1 LGHDT and CDR2 YNNKEL (reference sequence). CDR3 loop: CASSHRGGSNQPQHF. The CDR3, as DNA: TGTGCCAGCAGCCACCGGGGGGGGAGCAATCAGCCCCAGCATTTT.

The chain joins TRBV6-6 to TRBJ1-2; D gene unclear. Germline CDR1 is MNHNY and CDR2 is SVGAGI (reference sequence). This CDR3 comprises 13 residues. V lost 10 bases to trimming and J lost 0 bases, with 12 bases between them. CDR3 amino acids: CATAHGPNYGYTF. CDR3 coding DNA: TGTGCCACCGCCCACGGTCCTAACTATGGCTACACCTTC.

The chain joins TRBV9 to TRBJ1-4; perhaps TRBD1 as D (5 bases). This CDR3 has 16 amino acids. V lost 0 bases to trimming and J lost 5 bases, with 14 bases between them. CDR1 and CDR2 from the germline V gene are SGDLS and YYNGEE. The CDR3 sequence: CASSVESQGPNEKLFF. CDR3 in DNA: TGTGCCAGCAGCGTAGAGAGCCAGGGCCCCAATGAAAAACTGTTTTTT.

This clone showed up just a few times. J is TRBJ1-5 and V is TRBV2; TRBD1 might be the D (6 bases). The germline CDR1 and CDR2 sequences are SNHLY and FYNNEI. V lost 6 bases and J lost 4, with 10 bases in between. This CDR3 spans 13 amino acids. The DNA of the CDR3 is TGTGCCAGCAGGATAACAGGGAATCAGCCCCAGCATTTT. Translated, it gives CASRITGNQPQHF.

In nucleotides, the CDR3 is TGCAGCGCCAACCGGGGGAACTATGGCTACACCTTC. Its translation is CSANRGNYGYTF. The chain uses TRBV29-1 and TRBJ1-2; a possible D gene is TRBD1 (5 bases). V was trimmed by 7 bases and J by 2 bases, leaving 11 bases between them. CDR1 and CDR2 (germline): SQVTM, ANQGSEA. The CDR3 length is 12 residues. Full variable domain (outside the CDR3, taken from reference TRBV29-1 and TRBJ1-2): SAVISQKPSRDICQRGTSLTIQCQVDSQVTMMFWYRQQPGQSLTLIATANQGSEATYESGFVIDKFPISRPNLTFSTLTVSNMSPEDSSIYLCSANRGNYGYTFGSGTRLTVV.

The CDR3 sequence: CASTPRRTRNSYEQYF. The CDR3 DNA sequence: TGTGCCAGCACCCCACGCCGGACAAGGAACTCCTACGAGCAGTACTTC. V and J are TRBV7-8 and TRBJ2-7; tentatively, D is TRBD1 (5 bases). Germline loops: CDR1 SGHVS, CDR2 FQNEAQ. V was clipped by 7 bases and J by 0 bases, with 19 bases between them. The CDR3 runs 16 residues.

V is TRBV20-1 and J is TRBJ2-7, with TRBD1 matching 7 bases. The CDR3 length is 13 residues. Germline V gives CDR1 DFQATT, CDR2 SNEGSKA (reference sequence). V gave up 3 bases and J gave up 6 bases; unmatched junction bases: 8. CDR3 protein: CSASQGVSGEQYF. In DNA form, the CDR3 reads TGCAGTGCTAGTCAGGGGGTGTCGGGCGAGCAGTACTTC.

V is TRBV7-2 and J is TRBJ1-6, with 8 bases matching TRBD1. Per the germline V gene, CDR1 is SGHTA and CDR2 is FQGNSA. With 0 bases clipped from V and 10 bases from J, the junction kept 5 bases outside the gene matches. The CDR3 extends over 15 amino acids. Written as DNA, the CDR3 is TGTGCCAGCAGCTTAGCCGGTGACAGGGGCTCACCCCTCCACTTT. Translation gives CASSLAGDRGSPLHF.

This chain joins TRBV4-1 and TRBJ2-3, with D perhaps TRBD1 (6 bases). CDR3 length: 15 residues. The germline V gene has CDR1 MGHRA and CDR2 YSYEKL. The V end was cut by 4 bases, the J end by 1 base, with 12 bases between. Here the CDR3 reads CASSPPPGGTDTQYF. The CDR3 nucleotides read TGCGCCAGCAGCCCCCCTCCAGGGGGCACAGATACGCAGTATTTT.

This sequence joins TRBV4-1 and TRBJ2-7; 7 nucleotides match TRBD1. The junction had 2 bases not matched to a gene; V was cut back by 5 bases and J by 1 base. The CDR3 covers 13 residues. Germline CDR1 is MGHRA and CDR2 is YSYEKL. The CDR3 DNA sequence: TGCGCCAGCAGCAGGGACAGATCCTACGAGCAGTACTTC. The encoded protein is CASSRDRSYEQYF.

The gene calls are TRBV5-1 and TRBJ1-2, with 7 bases identical to TRBD1. Losses at the gene ends were 2 bases for V and 4 bases for J; bases not matched to a gene: 5. This CDR3 is built from 14 residues. The V gene's germline CDR1 is SGHRS and CDR2 YFSETQ. The DNA for the CDR3 is TGCGCCAGCAGCTTAGACAGGGATCTCTATGGCTACACCTTC. It specifies CASSLDRDLYGYTF.

The V gene is TRBV7-2, the J gene TRBJ1-3; 7 nucleotides agree with TRBD1. With V trimmed by 1 base and J by 3 bases, 3 bases remained unmatched. This CDR3 comprises 15 residues. Germline V gives CDR1 SGHTA, CDR2 FQGNSA. The CDR3 loop reads CASSLEGAVGNTIYF. The CDR3 DNA is TGTGCCAGCAGCTTAGAGGGGGCAGTTGGAAACACCATATATTTT.

J is TRBJ2-5 and V is TRBV10-3; 8 bases match TRBD1. The CDR3 covers 14 residues. Germline V gene lookup returns CDR1 ENHRY and CDR2 SYGVKD. The junction had 10 bases not matched to a gene; V was cut back by 8 bases and J by 5 bases. CDR3: CAIWTGIRGETQYF. The CDR3 nucleotides read TGTGCCATCTGGACAGGGATACGCGGGGAGACCCAGTACTTC.

CDR3 sequence (DNA): TGTGCCATCAGCGAGGACAGGGGGCCTGGGGCCAACGTCCTGACTTTC. It yields the protein CAISEDRGPGANVLTF. V gene TRBV10-3 combines with J gene TRBJ2-6, with 11 nucleotides matching TRBD1. The CDR3 is made up of 16 amino acids. Trimming cost V 6 bases and J 2 bases; bases outside gene matches: 3. Germline V lookup: CDR1 ENHRY, CDR2 SYGVKD.

The sample holds one count of this clone. The CDR3 loop reads CASSSNRAGLAFF. The CDR3 nucleotides read TGTGCCAGCAGCTCCAATAGGGCGGGATTAGCTTTCTTT. The chain uses TRBV14 and TRBJ1-1; unclear D gene. The CDR3 is 13 amino acids. From germline, CDR1 is SGHDN and CDR2 FVKESK. V was clipped by 5 bases and J by 10 bases, with 17 bases between them. Complete variable domain (other parts from reference TRBV14 and TRBJ1-1): EAGVTQFPSHSVIEKGQTVTLRCDPISGHDNLYWYRRVMGKEIKFLLHFVKESKQDESGMPNNRFLAERTGGTYSTLKVQPAELEDSGVYFCASSSNRAGLAFFGQGTRLTVV.

The J gene is TRBJ2-1, the V gene TRBV6-5, with D possibly matching TRBD1 (5 bases). Germline CDR1 and CDR2: MNHEY and SVGAGI. V lost 5 bases, J lost 3 bases, and 8 bases lay in between. This CDR3 contains 13 residues. The chain's CDR3 is CASSLDSYNEQFF. The CDR3 nucleotides read TGTGCCAGCAGTCTCGACAGCTACAATGAGCAGTTCTTC.

The J gene is TRBJ1-2, the V gene TRBV3-1 (or the pseudogene TRBV3-2); 8 bases match TRBD1. The V gene end was trimmed by 0 bases and the J gene end by 7 bases; junction bases not matched to a gene: 4. The germline V gene has CDR1 LGHDT and CDR2 YNNKEL (reference sequence). This CDR3 comprises 14 residues. The CDR3 spells CASSQEGTGGGYTF. The CDR3 region has the DNA TGTGCCAGCAGCCAAGAAGGAACAGGGGGTGGCTACACCTTC.

The V call is TRBV29-1, the J call TRBJ2-1, with a weak D call TRBD1 (6 bases). The germline V gene encodes CDR1 SQVTM and CDR2 ANQGSEA. This CDR3 spans 11 amino acids. With 7 bases removed from V and 7 bases from J, the gap between germline ends came to 11 bases. The CDR3 here is CSASGVNEQFF. The CDR3 DNA follows: TGCAGCGCCTCAGGGGTAAATGAGCAGTTCTTC.

Remarks on this clone: Other DNA variants within this sample encode the same CDR3. The chain is built from TRBV20-1 and TRBJ1-1; D unclear. The CDR3 is made up of 10 amino acids. Germline-derived CDR1 and CDR2 are DFQATT and SNEGSKA (reference sequence). V was shortened by 3 bases and J by 5 bases, with 4 bases between the two germline ends. Here the CDR3 reads CSASRTEAFF. The DNA for the CDR3 is TGCAGTGCTAGTCGGACTGAAGCTTTCTTT.

For the CDR3, the DNA is TGTGCCAGCTCACCACCGACTACAAGTCCGGCCCATGGCTACACCTTC. This codes for CASSPPTTSPAHGYTF. This rearrangement joins TRBV18 to TRBJ1-2, with unresolved D. Germline CDR1 and CDR2: KGHSH and LQKENI. The CDR3 has 16 amino acids. Trimming removed 0 bases from V and 6 bases from J, with 17 bases in between.

The rearrangement joins TRBV19 to TRBJ1-1; 7 nucleotides match TRBD1. CDR3 length: 18 amino acids. Germline V gives CDR1 LNHDA, CDR2 SQIVND (reference sequence). Trimming at V came to 6 bases and at J to 1 base, leaving 17 bases not matched to a gene. The CDR3 sequence is CASSLEGQDHWRNTEAFF. For the CDR3, the DNA is TGTGCCAGTAGCCTCGAAGGACAGGATCATTGGAGGAACACTGAAGCTTTCTTT.

The chain combines TRBV11-2 with TRBJ2-6; D is ambiguous. This CDR3 contains 15 residues. Trimming shortened V by 2 bases and J by 1 base, and 6 bases separated the two germline ends. Per the germline V gene, CDR1 is SGHAT and CDR2 is FQNNGV. CDR3 loop: CASSLTYSGANVLTF. The CDR3 bases are TGTGCCAGCAGCTTAACCTATTCTGGGGCCAACGTCCTGACTTTC.

There are a few counts of this clone. V usage is TRBV10-3 and J usage is TRBJ1-5; D is perhaps TRBD1 (6 bases). CDR3 length equals 14 residues. V dropped 3 bases and J dropped 7 bases, with 13 bases sitting between them. CDR1 and CDR2 (germline): ENHRY, SYGVKD. The CDR3 region is CAISDRGGEQPQHF. The CDR3 DNA reads as TGTGCCATCAGTGATAGAGGGGGGGAGCAGCCCCAGCATTTT.

This chain connects TRBV7-9 to TRBJ2-7, with D tentatively TRBD2 (5 bases). Germline loops: CDR1 SEHNR, CDR2 FQNEAQ (reference sequence). V was cut by 5 bases and J by 2 bases, with 13 bases left in between. The CDR3 contains 14 residues. Written as DNA, the CDR3 is TGTGCCAGCAGCGAGACCGGGAAACCCTACGAGCAGTACTTC. This gives the protein CASSETGKPYEQYF.

The gene calls are TRBV27 and TRBJ1-3; the D gene is possibly TRBD1 (5 bases). In germline, CDR1 is MNHEY, CDR2 SMNVEV (reference sequence). The CDR3 has 13 residues. Trimming shortened V by 5 bases and J by 4 bases, and 9 bases separated the two germline ends. Written as DNA, the CDR3 is TGTGCCAGCAGTGCTACAGGCGGAAACACCATATATTTT. Translating gives CASSATGGNTIYF.

This rearrangement joins TRBV7-6 to TRBJ2-2, with a tentative D call TRBD2 (6 bases). The CDR3 is 15 amino acids. The V end lost 2 bases, the J end lost 1 base, and 8 bases lay between the germline ends. Germline lookup yields CDR1 SGHVS and CDR2 FNYEAQ. The CDR3 sequence is CASSLRGMNTGELFF. CDR3 DNA sequence: TGTGCCAGCAGCTTACGGGGGATGAACACCGGGGAGCTGTTTTTT.

There are a few counts of this clone. CDR3 loop: CASSQSGSSDNSPLHF. CDR3 bases: TGTGCCAGCAGCCAAAGCGGGTCGTCAGATAATTCACCCCTCCACTTT. This chain joins TRBV4-2 and TRBJ1-6; D is undetermined. CDR1 and CDR2 from the germline V gene are LGHNA and YNFKEQ. The CDR3 runs 16 residues. Trimming took 2 bases from V and 5 from J, leaving 13 bases between them.

This clone was recorded a few times. The chain employs TRBV5-4 and TRBJ2-6; 10 bases fit TRBD1. There are 17 residues in the CDR3. The J segment lost 0 bases and the V segment lost 3 bases, leaving 3 bases of the junction unmatched. Germline V gene sequence: CDR1 SGHNT, CDR2 YYREEE (reference sequence). CDR3 nucleotides: TGTGCCAGCAGCTCGGACAGGGGGTACTCTGGGGCCAACGTCCTGACTTTC. Translation gives CASSSDRGYSGANVLTF.

This sequence joins TRBV2 and TRBJ2-7; the match to TRBD1 covers 8 bases. Germline V gives CDR1 SNHLY, CDR2 FYNNEI. The length of the CDR3 is 15 residues. The V and J ends lost 4 bases and 0 bases, in that order; junction bases with no gene match: 5. CDR3 protein: CASSGMGTGSYEQYF. CDR3 coding DNA: TGTGCCAGCAGTGGAATGGGGACAGGCTCCTACGAGCAGTACTTC.

This chain uses TRBV7-2 with TRBJ1-2; tentative D call: TRBD1 (5 bases). V lost 6 bases and J lost 4, with 18 bases in between. The CDR3 loop spans 15 amino acids. The germline V gene encodes CDR1 SGHTA and CDR2 FQGNSA. CDR3 sequence (DNA): TGTGCCAGCAGGTACAGACAGCTTTCCTTCTATGGCTACACCTTC. Protein product: CASRYRQLSFYGYTF.